Listed below are T cell receptor beta chains from one sample, sequenced in a study of T cell responses to AZD1222 COVID-19 vaccine. Only in-frame clones appear in the TCRdb table, and some are missing; sequencing was by immunoSEQ multiplex PCR. The table has around 130,000 clones, more than 85% seen once. This sample comprised peripheral blood, obtained on day 0 of AZD1222 vaccination. The receptors come from an adult in good health. Both conserved end residues are part of each CDR3. Fields, in order: clone size, J gene, D gene, V gene, CDR3 protein, CDR3 DNA. A D gene is named only where the DNA matches it firmly. The size of a clone is reported for some rows only, either as once, few or many, or as a class for expanded clones.

>NA|TRBJ2-2|NA|TRBV4-3
CASSQDGGTGELFF
TGCGCCAGCAGCCAAGATGGGGGAACCGGGGAGCTGTTTTTT
>few|TRBJ2-3|NA|TRBV9
CASSVGGFTDTQYF
TGTGCCAGCAGCGTAGGGGGGTTCACAGATACGCAGTATTTT
>NA|TRBJ2-7|TRBD1|TRBV5-1
CASRTQGLSYEQYF
TGCGCCAGTCGTACACAGGGGCTCTCCTACGAGCAGTACTTC
>once|TRBJ2-5|NA|TRBV18
CASSPPGQTETQYF
TGTGCCAGCTCACCACCGGGTCAGACCGAGACCCAGTACTTC
>NA|TRBJ2-3|NA|TRBV5-1
CASSLRNLGTDTQYF
TGCGCCAGCAGCTTAAGAAACTTAGGCACAGATACGCAGTATTTT
>NA|TRBJ1-5|NA|TRBV6-5
CAIGTGQPQHF
TGTGCCATAGGCACCGGTCAGCCCCAGCATTTT
>NA|TRBJ1-6|NA|TRBV21-1
CASSKWTGGAYNSPLHF
TGTGCCAGCAGCAAATGGACAGGGGGCGCTTATAATTCACCCCTCCACTTT
>NA|TRBJ1-1|NA|TRBV9
CASSGRQGYAFF
TGTGCCAGCAGCGGACGGCAGGGATACGCTTTCTTT
>NA|TRBJ1-2|NA|TRBV2
CASSEARDAAIGGYTF
TGTGCCAGCAGTGAAGCCCGGGACGCCGCAATTGGTGGCTACACCTTC
>NA|TRBJ2-3|TRBD1|TRBV5-1
CASSIRGPDTQYF
TGCGCCAGCAGCATCAGGGGGCCAGATACGCAGTATTTT
>NA|TRBJ2-7|NA|TRBV12-3/TRBV12-4
CASSLKADYEQYF
TGTGCCAGCAGTTTAAAAGCAGACTACGAGCAGTACTTC
>few|TRBJ2-7|TRBD2|TRBV27
CASSLGLGEGGSYEQYF
TGTGCCAGCAGTTTAGGGTTGGGGGAGGGTGGCTCCTACGAGCAGTACTTC
>NA|TRBJ2-7|NA|TRBV28
CASSGIFYEQYF
TGTGCCAGCTCAGGCATCTTTTACGAGCAGTACTTC
>NA|TRBJ1-3|NA|TRBV13
CASSLRVLQSSGNTIYF
TGTGCCAGCAGCTTAAGGGTGTTACAGAGCTCTGGAAACACCATATATTTT
>NA|TRBJ2-5|NA|TRBV2
CASNQETQYF
TGTGCCAGCAACCAAGAGACCCAGTACTTC
>NA|TRBJ1-1|NA|TRBV30
CAWRARANTEAFF
TGTGCCTGGAGGGCCAGGGCGAACACTGAAGCTTTCTTT
>once|TRBJ1-4|NA|TRBV27
CASSPSLGAGYEKLFF
TGTGCCAGCAGCCCCTCCCTAGGGGCAGGGTATGAAAAACTGTTTTTT
>NA|TRBJ1-5|TRBD1|TRBV19
CASSRDRVSNQPQHF
TGTGCCAGTAGCCGGGACAGGGTTAGCAATCAGCCCCAGCATTTT
>NA|TRBJ1-1|NA|TRBV27
CASSPSFQYTEAFF
TGTGCCAGCAGTCCCAGTTTTCAGTACACTGAAGCTTTCTTT
>NA|TRBJ1-2|TRBD1|TRBV27
CASRRRWGQGGLYGYTF
TGTGCCAGCAGACGTAGATGGGGACAGGGGGGCCTCTATGGCTACACCTTC
>NA|TRBJ2-7|NA|TRBV27
CASSLTGRTYEQYF
TGTGCCAGCAGTTTAACAGGGCGAACCTACGAGCAGTACTTC
>NA|TRBJ1-4|NA|TRBV20-1
CSASEGMALFF
TGCAGTGCTAGTGAGGGGATGGCACTGTTTTTT
>NA|TRBJ1-1|TRBD1|TRBV14
CASSLRTGLNTEAFF
TGTGCCAGCAGCCTTCGGACAGGCCTGAACACTGAAGCTTTCTTT
>NA|TRBJ1-5|NA|TRBV19
CASRTVGDQPQHF
TGTGCCAGTAGAACGGTTGGGGATCAGCCCCAGCATTTT
>NA|TRBJ2-1|TRBD2|TRBV30
CAWRRRRGGYNEQFF
TGTGCCTGGAGGCGACGGCGGGGGGGCTACAATGAGCAGTTCTTC
>NA|TRBJ1-2|NA|TRBV30
CAWSVLGRGGYTF
TGTGCCTGGAGTGTACTGGGACGGGGTGGCTACACCTTC
>NA|TRBJ1-1|NA|TRBV30
CAWSRPEAFF
TGTGCCTGGAGTCGTCCTGAAGCTTTCTTT
>NA|TRBJ2-2|NA|TRBV5-1
CASSEGRLTIGELFF
TGCGCCAGCAGCGAAGGGCGTCTAACGATCGGGGAGCTGTTTTTT
>NA|TRBJ2-5|TRBD2|TRBV7-2
CASSLAAGEMKTQYF
TGTGCCAGCAGCTTAGCGGCGGGAGAGATGAAGACCCAGTACTTC
>NA|TRBJ1-5|NA|TRBV7-2
CASSLRSGTHQPQHF
TGTGCCAGCAGCTTACGTTCGGGGACTCATCAGCCCCAGCATTTT
>once|TRBJ1-1|NA|TRBV7-9
CASSLGWEGNTEAFF
TGTGCCAGCAGCTTAGGTTGGGAAGGGAACACTGAAGCTTTCTTT
>NA|TRBJ2-1|TRBD2|TRBV7-9
CASSGLAGDLYNEQFF
TGTGCCAGCAGCGGACTAGCGGGGGACCTCTACAATGAGCAGTTCTTC
>NA|TRBJ1-2|NA|TRBV28
CASSLYTDSRHGYTF
TGTGCCAGCAGTCTATATACGGACAGTCGACATGGCTACACCTTC
>NA|TRBJ1-5|TRBD1|TRBV7-8
CASSSDRDSSNQPQHF
TGTGCCAGCAGCTCCGACCGGGACAGTAGCAATCAGCCCCAGCATTTT
>NA|TRBJ2-7|NA|TRBV7-9
CASSSKSTYEQYF
TGTGCCAGCAGCTCAAAATCTACCTACGAGCAGTACTTC
>NA|TRBJ2-5|NA|TRBV7-7
CASSLSGGETQYF
TGTGCTAGCTCCCTATCTGGAGGAGAGACCCAGTACTTC
>NA|TRBJ2-6|NA|TRBV18
CATSAGRSSGANVLTF
TGTGCAACCTCGGCTGGGCGGAGCTCTGGGGCCAACGTCCTGACTTTC
>NA|TRBJ1-2|NA|TRBV6-4
CASSDSSRAGEIYGYTF
TGTGCCAGCAGTGACTCGAGTCGGGCAGGGGAGATCTATGGCTACACCTTC
>NA|TRBJ1-2|TRBD1|TRBV9
CASSVVPGQAYGYTF
TGTGCCAGCAGCGTAGTCCCGGGACAGGCGTATGGCTACACCTTC
>NA|TRBJ2-5|NA|TRBV28
CASSLTQYQETQYF
TGTGCCAGCAGTTTAACGCAGTACCAAGAGACCCAGTACTTC
>NA|TRBJ1-2|NA|TRBV29-1
CSVDPGYGYTF
TGCAGCGTTGACCCCGGGTATGGCTACACCTTC
>NA|TRBJ2-1|NA|TRBV5-4
CASTKQGPTDEQFF
TGTGCCAGCACTAAACAGGGTCCTACGGATGAGCAGTTCTTC
>NA|TRBJ1-2|NA|TRBV10-3
CASQSGEDYGYTF
TGTGCCTCCCAGTCTGGGGAGGACTATGGCTACACCTTC
>NA|TRBJ2-1|NA|TRBV23-1
CASSPFGTVYNEQFF
TGCGCCAGCAGTCCATTCGGGACGGTTTACAATGAGCAGTTCTTC
>NA|TRBJ1-5|NA|TRBV19
CASKALERPQHF
TGTGCCAGTAAAGCCTTGGAGAGGCCCCAGCATTTT
>NA|TRBJ1-2|NA|TRBV19
CASIGQQINYGYTF
TGTGCCAGTATAGGGCAGCAAATTAACTATGGCTACACCTTC
>NA|TRBJ1-2|NA|TRBV5-5
CASSAGTAGGGYTF
TGTGCCAGCAGCGCCGGGACTGCAGGAGGCGGCTACACCTTC
>NA|TRBJ1-4|NA|TRBV12-3/TRBV12-4
CASTMDFEKLFF
TGTGCCAGCACCATGGACTTTGAAAAACTGTTTTTT
>NA|TRBJ2-7|NA|TRBV15
CATSRDRGGRNEQYF
TGTGCCACCAGCAGAGATCGTGGGGGGAGGAACGAGCAGTACTTC
>NA|TRBJ1-6|TRBD1|TRBV5-5
CASSYGTANSPLHF
TGTGCCAGCAGCTACGGGACAGCGAATTCACCCCTCCACTTT
>NA|TRBJ1-3|TRBD1|TRBV6-5
CASLDRGFGNTIYF
TGTGCCAGCCTCGACAGGGGCTTCGGAAACACCATATATTTT
>NA|TRBJ2-3|NA|TRBV4-1
CASSQDTGADTQYF
TGCGCCAGCAGCCAAGATACCGGGGCCGATACGCAGTATTTT
>NA|TRBJ2-7|TRBD1|TRBV13
CASSLVGTGGADEQYF
TGTGCCAGCAGCTTAGTGGGGACAGGGGGTGCGGATGAGCAGTACTTC
>once|TRBJ1-2|NA|TRBV25-1
CASSELSNYGYTF
TGTGCCAGCAGTGAATTATCTAACTATGGCTACACCTTC